The clone carrying this T cell receptor (beta chain) was detected only once. This sample was included in a study of blood T cell repertoires in COVID-19. Study-level background: Donors in the United States, Italy and Spain gave samples during acute or convalescent COVID-19. Sources were T cells, B-cell-depleted T cells, or PBMCs; the material itself was cDNA or gDNA.

Under the authors' procedure: Nucleated cell counts were estimated from reference gene primer amplification. This table comes from immunoSEQ multiplex PCR, and its TCRdb copy is limited to in-frame clones, with some not included. That table gives V, J and clone size, and the DNA gave D and trimming. The table lists fewer than 120,000 clones, less than 85% of them singletons. CDR1 is GTSNPN, CDR2 SVGIG, per germline (reference sequence). The CDR3 has 19 amino acids. The chain has TRBV30 and TRBJ2-6, with 9 nucleotides matching TRBD1. The sequenced sample was peripheral blood. This clonotype was sampled from a woman aged 80 or over with acute or convalescent COVID-19. The CDR3 DNA reads as TGTGCGATTGACTCACTCTTTACAGGGGGCGTACGTGGGGCCAACGTCCTGACTTTC. Translated, it gives CAIDSLFTGGVRGANVLTF. The full variable domain, rest sourced from reference TRBV30 and TRBJ2-6, is SQTIHQWPATLVQPVGSPLSLECTVEGTSNPNLYWYRQAAGRGLQLLFYSVGIGQISSEVPQNLSASRPQDRQFILSSKKLLLSDSGFYLCAIDSLFTGGVRGANVLTFGAGSRLTVL.